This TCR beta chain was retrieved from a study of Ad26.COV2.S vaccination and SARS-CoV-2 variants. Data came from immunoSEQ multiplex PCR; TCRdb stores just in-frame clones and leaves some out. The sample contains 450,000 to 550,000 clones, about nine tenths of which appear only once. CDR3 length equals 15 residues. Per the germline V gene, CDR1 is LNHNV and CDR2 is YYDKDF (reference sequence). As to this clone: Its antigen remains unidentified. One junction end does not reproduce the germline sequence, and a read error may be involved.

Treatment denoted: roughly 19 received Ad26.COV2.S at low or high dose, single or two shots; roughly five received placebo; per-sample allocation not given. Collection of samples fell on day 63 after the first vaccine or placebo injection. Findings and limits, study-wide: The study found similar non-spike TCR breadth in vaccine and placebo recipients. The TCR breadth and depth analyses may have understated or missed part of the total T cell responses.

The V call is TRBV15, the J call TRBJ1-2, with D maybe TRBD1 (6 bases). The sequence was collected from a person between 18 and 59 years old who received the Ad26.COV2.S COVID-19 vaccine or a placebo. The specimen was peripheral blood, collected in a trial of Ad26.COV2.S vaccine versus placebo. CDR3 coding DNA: TGTGCCACCAGCAGAGATAGCAGGGGCAACTTTGGCTACACCTTC. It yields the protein CATSRDSRGNFGYTF.